One sample yielded the 13 T cell receptor beta chains listed below, sequenced in a study of shared clonotypes between healthy human individuals. Sequencing used immunoSEQ multiplex PCR; TCRdb keeps in-frame clones, though not all of them. The profile covers about 1.5 million clones, with 95% to 99% appearing a single time and roughly 0.4% taken by the ten largest. Sequencing was carried out using naive CD4+ T cells sorted from blood. Subset given: CD45RA+ positively selected. The source is a man aged 30 to 39 in good health.

The V call is TRBV15, the J call TRBJ2-7, with 10 bases lining up with TRBD2. This CDR3 is 17 amino acids long. Germline CDR1 and CDR2: LNHNV and YYDKDF (reference sequence). V was pared by 5 bases and J by 6 bases, with 16 bases of the junction left unmatched. The CDR3 loop reads CATSLYTVAGGPPEQYF. The DNA of the CDR3 is TGTGCCACCAGCTTATACACCGTAGCGGGAGGACCCCCCGAGCAGTACTTC.

The J gene is TRBJ2-2, the V gene TRBV5-4; the D gene is possibly TRBD1 (6 bases). CDR3 length: 15 residues. Germline V gene lookup returns CDR1 SGHNT and CDR2 YYREEE (reference sequence). Trimming pared 4 bases from V and 5 bases from J, leaving 15 bases between. Written as DNA, the CDR3 is TGTGCCAGCAGCGTCACAGGGTCGGTGACCGGGGAGCTGTTTTTT. This sequence encodes CASSVTGSVTGELFF.

The J gene is TRBJ1-5, the V gene TRBV19; 7 positions agree with TRBD1. CDR1 LNHDA and CDR2 SQIVND come from the germline V gene (reference sequence). With V trimmed by 5 bases and J by 3 bases, 7 bases remained unmatched. The CDR3 is 15 residues long. CDR3 in DNA: TGTGCCAGTAGTCCATCGGGACAGCTCAATCAGCCCCAGCATTTT. It codes for CASSPSGQLNQPQHF.

A word on this clone: Other DNA variants within this sample encode the same CDR3. This chain joins TRBV28 and TRBJ2-3, with a tentative D call TRBD1 (5 bases). V was pared by 2 bases and J by 3 bases, with 6 bases between. Germline CDR1 MDHEN, CDR2 SYDVKM. The CDR3 loop spans 13 amino acids. CDR3 coding DNA: TGTGCCAGCAGTTTAAGGGGTACAGATACGCAGTATTTT. Amino acids: CASSLRGTDTQYF.

The rearrangement links TRBV15 to TRBJ1-5, with 7 nucleotides matching TRBD1. The CDR3 length is 17 residues. From germline, CDR1 is LNHNV and CDR2 YYDKDF (reference sequence). Trimming removed 0 bases from V and 7 bases from J; junction bases left unmatched: 12. The CDR3 region has the DNA TGTGCCACCAGCAGAGAAGCTGTCAGGGGGGCGAAACAGCCCCAGCATTTT. Residues: CATSREAVRGAKQPQHF. Using reference TRBV15 and TRBJ1-5 for the parts outside the CDR3, the full variable domain is DAMVIQNPRYQVTQFGKPVTLSCSQTLNHNVMYWYQQKSSQAPKLLFHYYDKDFNNEADTPDNFQSRRPNTSFCFLDIRSPGLGDTAMYLCATSREAVRGAKQPQHFGDGTRLSIL.

This clone was seen only once. The rearrangement uses TRBV27 and TRBJ2-1, with 11 positions matching TRBD2. CDR3 length equals 17 residues. V lost 3 bases and J lost 4; bases outside the gene matches: 8. The germline gives CDR1 MNHEY, CDR2 SMNVEV (reference sequence). CDR3 nucleotides: TGTGCCAGCAGTTTCGTAGCGGGAGGGCCAAGTTACAATGAGCAGTTCTTC. Amino acids: CASSFVAGGPSYNEQFF.

The chain carries TRBV5-1 and TRBJ2-5, with D possibly being TRBD1 (5 bases). Trimming cost V 3 bases and J 0 bases, with 12 bases left between them. CDR1 and CDR2 from the germline V gene are SGHRS and YFSETQ. The CDR3 totals 15 residues. The CDR3 loop reads CASSWRQLYQETQYF. The CDR3 nucleotides read TGCGCCAGCAGCTGGAGACAGCTTTACCAAGAGACCCAGTACTTC.

This clone was detected once. The rearrangement joins TRBV2 to TRBJ1-2; D call uncertain. Germline V gives CDR1 SNHLY, CDR2 FYNNEI. V was clipped by 2 bases and J by 0 bases, with 13 bases between them. The CDR3 loop spans 16 amino acids. DNA for the CDR3: TGTGCCAGCAGTGAATTTGGCGGTCGAGCTAACTATGGCTACACCTTC. Amino acids: CASSEFGGRANYGYTF.

J is TRBJ2-3 and V is TRBV9; TRBD2 might be the D (5 bases). The CDR3 spans 16 residues. With 3 bases removed from V and 2 bases from J, the gap between germline ends came to 16 bases. CDR1 SGDLS and CDR2 YYNGEE come from the germline V gene. The CDR3 region is CASSAGSAGYTDTQYF. DNA for the CDR3: TGTGCCAGCAGCGCCGGTTCGGCGGGTTACACAGATACGCAGTATTTT.

The table lists this clone with a count of one. The J gene is TRBJ2-1, the V gene TRBV5-1; TRBD1 matches at 8 bases. J gave up 7 bases and V 3 bases, and 12 bases lay outside the gene matches. The CDR3 is made up of 16 amino acids. Germline CDR1 SGHRS, CDR2 YFSETQ. In DNA, the CDR3 is TGCGCCAGCAGCTCAGAACCAGGGGGCCTGGGGAATGAGCAGTTCTTC. It yields the protein CASSSEPGGLGNEQFF.

This clone was detected only once. V gene TRBV2 combines with J gene TRBJ1-4, with TRBD1 as a possible D gene (5 bases). V lost 7 bases and J lost 7, with 16 bases in between. The CDR3 has 14 residues. CDR1 is SNHLY, CDR2 FYNNEI, per germline. The CDR3 DNA sequence: TGTGCCAGCACACGAGAAGGGGTGGGTGAAAAACTGTTTTTT. This encodes CASTREGVGEKLFF.

A single count supports this clone. V gene TRBV5-4 combines with J gene TRBJ2-1; the D is unclear. Trimming took off 0 bases at V and 5 bases at J, with 6 bases between the two ends. The CDR3 loop spans 13 amino acids. CDR1 and CDR2 from the germline V gene are SGHNT and YYREEE (reference sequence). DNA of the CDR3: TGTGCCAGCAGCTTGGTGCTGAACAATGAGCAGTTCTTC. Encoded protein: CASSLVLNNEQFF.

The V gene is TRBV11-3, the J gene TRBJ2-2; TRBD2 matches at 10 bases. This CDR3 is built from 14 residues. Losses at the gene ends were 3 bases for V and 7 bases for J; bases not matched to a gene: 2. CDR1 is SGHNT, CDR2 YENEEA, per germline. This chain's CDR3 is CASSLGLANGELFF. In DNA form, the CDR3 reads TGTGCCAGCAGCTTGGGACTAGCGAACGGGGAGCTGTTTTTT.